The present T cell receptor beta chain was sequenced within a study of breast tumors, draining lymph nodes, adjacent tissues. Axillary draining lymph nodes of breast cancer patients supplied the node samples. From germline, CDR1 is DFQATT and CDR2 SNEGSKA (reference sequence). The V end was cut by 1 base, the J end by 9 bases, with 13 bases between. The CDR3 has 13 residues. This clonotype showed up many times. TCRdb ran MiXCR on the multiplex PCR reads and lists one entry per CDR3 protein. The table has 150,000 to 250,000 distinct CDR3 sequences, approximately 33% seen once; the top ten hold about 4.3%.

The clonotype originates from a female donor with breast cancer. Some clones in this sample may be carry-over from other donors' samples. The V and J genes are TRBV20-1 and TRBJ2-1; D remains ambiguous. What was sequenced was axillary lymph node tissue. The CDR3 bases are TGCAGTGCTAGAGCCCCCAGCATGGTTGAGCAGTTCTTC. It is translated as CSARAPSMVEQFF.